This T cell receptor (beta chain) derives from a study of Graves' ophthalmopathy and Graves' hyperthyroidism. Study-wide results and caveats: Discriminating ophthalmopathy from stable hyperthyroidism, a 13-signature model attained a sensitivity of 85% to 90% and a specificity of about 81%.

This clonotype occurred many times. The antigen is unknown. With 3 bases removed from V and 7 bases from J, the gap between germline ends came to 18 bases. Germline assignment: CDR1 SEHNR and CDR2 FQNEAQ (reference sequence). The CDR3 spans 15 residues. The authors diagnosed from clinical symptoms, serum thyroxine, TRAb, thyroid ultrasound and orbital computed tomography. The starting material, approximately 9.7 ml of fresh peripheral blood, provided the PBMCs. TCR beta CDR3 amplification used RNA transcripts. RT-PCR with HTBI primers came first, then second-round multiplex PCR. TCRdb analysed the multiplex PCR reads with MiXCR anew, one entry per CDR3 protein. Seen here are a few hundred thousand distinct CDR3 sequences, approximately 20% observed once, and the top ten hold roughly 1.5%.

Sequences were obtained from peripheral blood. The source is a woman aged 18-29 years with Graves' ophthalmopathy. This rearrangement joins TRBV7-9 to TRBJ1-2; no clear D gene. The DNA for the CDR3 is TGTGCCAGCAGCTTTAAGGTTGGGCGGGAACGTGGCTACACCTTC. Translation: CASSFKVGRERGYTF.